This T cell receptor (beta chain) came from a study of blood T cell repertoires in COVID-19. Study details: There were acute and convalescent COVID-19 samples, and they came from the United States, Italy and Spain. Sample material is recorded as cDNA or gDNA derived from T cells, B-cell-depleted T cells, or PBMCs.

V lost 0 bases, J lost 7 bases, and 13 bases lay in between. The CDR3 is made up of 15 amino acids. Germline values: CDR1 LNHNV, CDR2 YYDKDF (reference sequence). Authors' processing steps: Amplifying reference gene primers gave estimates of nucleated cell counts. TCRdb's copy holds only in-frame clones and misses some; the assay was immunoSEQ multiplex PCR. V and J calls and clone size are given by that table; D and trimming were obtained from the DNA. The sample contains about 200,000 clones, about 80% of which appear only once. The table lists this clone with a count of one. V and J are TRBV15 and TRBJ2-1, with D perhaps TRBD2 (5 bases). The sequenced sample was peripheral blood. This receptor was obtained from a human donor with acute or convalescent COVID-19. The donor label of this sample is uncertain. The CDR3 reads CATSRDTRGDNEQFF. The CDR3 bases are TGTGCCACCAGCAGAGATACCCGGGGTGATAATGAGCAGTTCTTC. The full variable domain, rest sourced from reference TRBV15 and TRBJ2-1, is DAMVIQNPRYQVTQFGKPVTLSCSQTLNHNVMYWYQQKSSQAPKLLFHYYDKDFNNEADTPDNFQSRRPNTSFCFLDIRSPGLGDTAMYLCATSRDTRGDNEQFFGPGTRLTVL.